This T cell receptor beta chain is drawn from a study of CD8 T cells in ankylosing spondylitis. There are many counts of this clonotype. Its specificity is unknown. Using its own MiXCR run on the 5' RACE reads, TCRdb lists one record per CDR3 protein. The sample has 450,000 to 550,000 distinct CDR3 sequences, 5.3% seen once; the top ten hold around 3.5%. The CDR3 is made up of 14 amino acids. Per germline, CDR1 DFQATT and CDR2 SNEGSKA (reference sequence). V was cut by 1 base and J by 5 bases, with 12 bases left in between. Points from the study as a whole: It appeared that ankylosing spondylitis blood was characterized by a TCR beta motif of several highly homologous variants. Disease-associated clones were reportedly significantly overrepresented in matched ankylosing spondylitis synovial fluid.

V and J are TRBV20-1 and TRBJ2-1; D might be TRBD2 (6 bases). The sequence was obtained from a male donor with ankylosing spondylitis. Input material: blood, either unsorted or a sorted T cell fraction (not recorded which). CDR3 amino acids: CSARGTGENNEQFF. CDR3 coding DNA: TGCAGTGCTAGAGGGACGGGGGAAAACAATGAGCAGTTCTTC.